The present T cell receptor beta chain was sequenced within a study of CD8+CD57+ T cells in acquired aplastic anemia. Across the whole study: Average CD4+ read depth in healthy donors was about 10.8 million reads.

Profiling of TCR beta VDJ combinations and CDR3 sequences used genomic DNA as template. Each CDR3 protein gets one entry after TCRdb re-called the reads with MiXCR. The sample has 400,000 to 450,000 distinct CDR3 sequences; approximately 70% are singletons. Study-level points and caveats: In CD8+ cells, Simpson's diversity showed no significant difference between patients and controls.

Germline V gene sequence: CDR1 SGHTA, CDR2 FQGNSA. The CDR3 has 13 amino acids, counting both end residues. Regarding this clonotype: No antigen is known for it. This is likely a read error, given that the CDR3 carries no conserved phenylalanine or tryptophan at its end. The DNA is left out, because the CDR3 cannot be placed on it with certainty; the CDR3 is given as TCRdb lists it.

V and J are TRBV7-2 and TRBJ1-2. The sample taken for sequencing was sorted CD4+, CD8+, or CD8+CD57+ T cells (not recorded which) from PBMCs. The clonotype was recovered from a human donor in good health, serving as a control. The CDR3 spells CASSLRLVNNYGY.